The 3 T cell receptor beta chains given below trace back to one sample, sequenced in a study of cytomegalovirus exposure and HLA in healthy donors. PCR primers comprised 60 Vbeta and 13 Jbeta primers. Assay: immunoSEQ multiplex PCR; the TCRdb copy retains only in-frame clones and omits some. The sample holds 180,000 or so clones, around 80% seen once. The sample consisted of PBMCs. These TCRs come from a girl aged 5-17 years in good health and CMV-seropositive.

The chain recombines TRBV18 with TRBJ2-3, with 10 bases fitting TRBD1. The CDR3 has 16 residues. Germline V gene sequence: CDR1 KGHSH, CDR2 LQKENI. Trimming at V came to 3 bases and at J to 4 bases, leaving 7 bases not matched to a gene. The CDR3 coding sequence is TGTGCCAGCTCACCCCCCCTGGGACAGGGGCCAGATACGCAGTATTTT. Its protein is CASSPPLGQGPDTQYF.

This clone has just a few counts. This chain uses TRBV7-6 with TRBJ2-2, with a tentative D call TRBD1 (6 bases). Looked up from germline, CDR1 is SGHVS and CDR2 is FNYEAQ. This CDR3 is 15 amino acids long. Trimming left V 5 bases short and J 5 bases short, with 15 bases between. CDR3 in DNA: TGTGCCAGCAGCCCCCGGACAGAAGGGACCGGGGAGCTGTTTTTT. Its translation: CASSPRTEGTGELFF.

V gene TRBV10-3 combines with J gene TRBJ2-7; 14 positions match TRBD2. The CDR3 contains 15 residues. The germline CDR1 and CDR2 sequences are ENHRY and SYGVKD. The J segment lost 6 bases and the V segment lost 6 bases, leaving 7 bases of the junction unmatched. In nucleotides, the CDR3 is TGTGCCATCAGCGGGACTAGCGGGAGAACGGGCGAGCAGTACTTC. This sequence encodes CAISGTSGRTGEQYF.